This TCR beta chain was captured by sequencing in a study of blood T cell repertoires in COVID-19. The wider study: The United States, Italy and Spain provided the acute and convalescent COVID-19 samples. PBMCs, B-cell-depleted T cells, or T cells were the source of the cDNA or gDNA that made up the material.

The CDR3 covers 14 residues. In germline, CDR1 is SEHNR, CDR2 FQNEAQ (reference sequence). V shed 1 base and J 5 bases; nucleotides not matched to a gene: 3. In the original analysis: Reference gene primers were amplified, and this amplification served to estimate nucleated cell counts. Generated by immunoSEQ multiplex PCR, the TCRdb table keeps only in-frame clones and is missing some. V and J calls and clone size are copied from that table; D and trimming were computed from the DNA. Of some 120,000 clones detected, under 95% appear once; the ten largest clones hold approximately 3.7%. J is TRBJ2-5 and V is TRBV7-9, with 8 bases that match TRBD2. This receptor was taken from a man between 50 and 59 years old with active COVID-19. Material: peripheral blood. CDR3 in amino acids: CASSLDGGAETQYF. The CDR3 region has the DNA TGTGCCAGCAGCTTAGACGGGGGGGCGGAGACCCAGTACTTC. Based on the CDR3 plus reference TRBV7-9 and TRBJ2-5, the full variable domain is DTGVSQNPRHKITKRGQNVTFRCDPISEHNRLYWYRQTLGQGPEFLTYFQNEAQLEKSRLLSDRFSAERPKGSFSTLEIQRTEQGDSAMYLCASSLDGGAETQYFGPGTRLLVL.